The rows below give T cell receptor beta chains drawn from one sample of a study of response to subunit inactivated influenza vaccine. TCRdb independently ran MiXCR on the RT-PCR reads; one entry per CDR3 protein. The sample has 560,000 or so distinct CDR3 sequences, less than 8% seen once. The sample was PBMCs from blood, taken 23 to 25 months after vaccination. These TCRs come from a man between 50 and 75 years old who received an inactivated influenza vaccine. Both conserved end residues are part of each CDR3. Each record gives: V gene, D gene, J gene, clone size, CDR3 protein, CDR3 DNA. The D gene is left open where the match is weak. Clone size, where shown, is once, few, many, or a class for clones that have expanded.

v_call: TRBV5-6; d_call: -; j_call: TRBJ1-6; clone_size: many; cdr3_aa: CASSFLSSYNSPLHF; cdr3_nt: TGTGCCAGCAGCTTCCTGAGCTCCTATAATTCACCCCTCCACTTT
v_call: TRBV7-8; d_call: TRBD2; j_call: TRBJ2-4; clone_size: -; cdr3_aa: CASSLEQASGVGIQYF; cdr3_nt: TGTGCCAGCAGCTTAGAGCAGGCTAGCGGAGTTGGCATTCAGTACTTC
v_call: TRBV21-1; d_call: -; j_call: TRBJ2-7; clone_size: few; cdr3_aa: CASSKVERVHEQYF; cdr3_nt: TGTGCCAGCAGCAAGGTGGAGAGGGTTCACGAGCAGTACTTC
v_call: TRBV20-1; d_call: -; j_call: TRBJ2-2; clone_size: many; cdr3_aa: CSARVLKNTGELFF; cdr3_nt: TGCAGTGCTAGGGTGTTGAAAAACACCGGGGAGCTGTTTTTT
v_call: TRBV20-1; d_call: TRBD2; j_call: TRBJ2-1; clone_size: many; cdr3_aa: CSARRGSSYNEQFF; cdr3_nt: TGCAGTGCTAGGCGGGGGAGCTCCTACAATGAGCAGTTCTTC
v_call: TRBV7-8; d_call: TRBD1; j_call: TRBJ1-2; clone_size: -; cdr3_aa: CASSPGRGRYYGYTF; cdr3_nt: TGTGCCAGCAGCCCCGGGAGGGGGCGGTACTATGGCTACACCTTC
v_call: TRBV18; d_call: TRBD1; j_call: TRBJ1-3; clone_size: few; cdr3_aa: CASSTDPGQTIYF; cdr3_nt: TGTGCCAGCTCCACCGATCCGGGACAGACCATATATTTT
v_call: TRBV12-3/TRBV12-4; d_call: -; j_call: TRBJ2-3; clone_size: -; cdr3_aa: CASSFRLAPLKDTQYF; cdr3_nt: TGTGCCAGCAGTTTTAGGCTAGCGCCCCTTAAAGATACGCAGTATTTT
v_call: TRBV10-3; d_call: -; j_call: TRBJ2-3; clone_size: many; cdr3_aa: CATRSTDTQYF; cdr3_nt: TGTGCCACCCGAAGCACAGATACGCAGTATTTT
v_call: TRBV4-2; d_call: -; j_call: TRBJ2-3; clone_size: many; cdr3_aa: CASSQGGHTDTQYF; cdr3_nt: TGTGCCAGCAGCCAAGGCGGCCACACAGATACGCAGTATTTT
v_call: TRBV11-2; d_call: -; j_call: TRBJ2-5; clone_size: many; cdr3_aa: CASSFAGVGETQYF; cdr3_nt: TGTGCCAGCAGCTTCGCCGGTGTTGGGGAGACCCAGTACTTC
v_call: TRBV2; d_call: TRBD1; j_call: TRBJ1-5; clone_size: -; cdr3_aa: CASSPGTGEQPQHF; cdr3_nt: TGTGCCAGCAGCCCCGGGACAGGGGAACAGCCCCAGCATTTT
v_call: TRBV5-1; d_call: -; j_call: TRBJ2-5; clone_size: -; cdr3_aa: CASSVVSDQETQYF; cdr3_nt: TGCGCCAGCAGCGTGGTGTCAGACCAAGAGACCCAGTACTTC
v_call: TRBV2; d_call: -; j_call: TRBJ2-1; clone_size: -; cdr3_aa: CASSELRSSYNEQFF; cdr3_nt: TGTGCCAGCAGTGAATTAAGGAGTAGTTACAATGAGCAGTTCTTC
v_call: TRBV14; d_call: TRBD1; j_call: TRBJ2-1; clone_size: few; cdr3_aa: CASSQVNRGEQFF; cdr3_nt: TGTGCCAGCAGCCAAGTGAACAGGGGTGAGCAGTTCTTC
v_call: TRBV20-1; d_call: -; j_call: TRBJ2-7; clone_size: many; cdr3_aa: CSARPGDYRYEQYF; cdr3_nt: TGCAGTGCTAGGCCAGGGGACTATCGCTACGAGCAGTACTTC
v_call: TRBV7-2; d_call: -; j_call: TRBJ1-2; clone_size: -; cdr3_aa: CASSSGRNTAFYGYTF; cdr3_nt: TGTGCCAGCAGCTCGGGACGGAACACCGCATTTTATGGCTACACCTTC
v_call: TRBV5-1; d_call: -; j_call: TRBJ1-6; clone_size: -; cdr3_aa: CASGQLPPGNNSPLHF; cdr3_nt: TGCGCCAGCGGACAATTGCCCCCAGGGAATAATTCACCCCTCCACTTT
v_call: TRBV28; d_call: -; j_call: TRBJ1-2; clone_size: -; cdr3_aa: CASSSEFYGYTF; cdr3_nt: TGTGCCAGCAGTTCCGAGTTCTATGGCTACACCTTC
v_call: TRBV4-3; d_call: -; j_call: TRBJ2-7; clone_size: -; cdr3_aa: CASSQAGSYEQYF; cdr3_nt: TGCGCCAGCAGCCAAGCGGGATCCTACGAGCAGTACTTC
v_call: TRBV7-9; d_call: -; j_call: TRBJ2-1; clone_size: many; cdr3_aa: CASSLARTYIF; cdr3_nt: TGTGCCAGCAGCTTAGCCCGTACATACATCTTC
v_call: TRBV5-1; d_call: -; j_call: TRBJ1-1; clone_size: -; cdr3_aa: CASSLGSGANAEAFF; cdr3_nt: TGCGCCAGCAGCTTGGGGAGCGGGGCGAACGCTGAAGCTTTCTTT
v_call: TRBV5-1; d_call: TRBD2; j_call: TRBJ2-1; clone_size: -; cdr3_aa: CASSLRGLAGTLSSYNEQFF; cdr3_nt: TGCGCCAGCAGCTTGCGGGGACTAGCGGGGACACTGAGCTCCTACAATGAGCAGTTCTTC
v_call: TRBV4-1; d_call: TRBD2; j_call: TRBJ2-3; clone_size: -; cdr3_aa: CASSQVLLAGGWDTQYF; cdr3_nt: TGCGCCAGCAGCCAAGTCCTTTTGGCGGGAGGTTGGGATACGCAGTATTTT
v_call: TRBV7-9; d_call: TRBD1; j_call: TRBJ1-4; clone_size: many; cdr3_aa: CASSSGGFGEKLFF; cdr3_nt: TGTGCCAGCAGTTCAGGGGGCTTTGGTGAAAAACTGTTTTTT
v_call: TRBV9; d_call: -; j_call: TRBJ2-2; clone_size: -; cdr3_aa: CASTQGGELFF; cdr3_nt: TGTGCCAGCACCCAGGGTGGGGAGCTGTTTTTT
v_call: TRBV29-1; d_call: TRBD2; j_call: TRBJ2-1; clone_size: few; cdr3_aa: CSVRGTSGRFF; cdr3_nt: TGCAGCGTCCGCGGGACTAGCGGGCGGTTCTTC
v_call: TRBV5-1; d_call: -; j_call: TRBJ2-1; clone_size: many; cdr3_aa: CASSLDNEQFF; cdr3_nt: TGCGCCAGCAGCTTGGATAATGAGCAGTTCTTC
v_call: TRBV5-1; d_call: -; j_call: TRBJ1-4; clone_size: -; cdr3_aa: CATTTGATNEKLFF; cdr3_nt: TGCGCCACCACGACAGGAGCGACTAATGAAAAACTGTTTTTT
v_call: TRBV18; d_call: -; j_call: TRBJ2-1; clone_size: few; cdr3_aa: CASSPERTTYNEQFF; cdr3_nt: TGTGCCAGCTCACCCGAGCGGACCACATACAATGAGCAGTTCTTC
v_call: TRBV7-8; d_call: -; j_call: TRBJ2-3; clone_size: many; cdr3_aa: CASSPPRADTQYF; cdr3_nt: TGTGCCAGCAGCCCCCCTAGGGCAGATACGCAGTATTTT
v_call: TRBV11-2; d_call: -; j_call: TRBJ2-1; clone_size: few; cdr3_aa: CASSPNEPGKEFF; cdr3_nt: TGTGCCAGCAGCCCTAATGAGCCGGGGAAGGAGTTCTTC
v_call: TRBV5-4; d_call: -; j_call: TRBJ2-5; clone_size: few; cdr3_aa: CASSLVGGGGEKTQYF; cdr3_nt: TGTGCCAGCAGCTTGGTAGGGGGTGGGGGCGAGAAGACCCAGTACTTC
v_call: TRBV18; d_call: -; j_call: TRBJ1-5; clone_size: many; cdr3_aa: CASSPGGSNQPQHF; cdr3_nt: TGTGCCAGCAGCCCCGGAGGTAGCAATCAGCCCCAGCATTTT
v_call: TRBV6-5; d_call: TRBD2; j_call: TRBJ2-7; clone_size: -; cdr3_aa: CASSYRPPSRSGGSYEQYF; cdr3_nt: TGTGCCAGCAGTTACCGCCCGCCCTCTAGGAGCGGGGGTTCCTACGAGCAGTACTTC
v_call: TRBV6-1; d_call: -; j_call: TRBJ1-3; clone_size: many; cdr3_aa: CASKPGTLSGNTIYF; cdr3_nt: TGTGCCAGCAAACCCGGGACACTCTCTGGAAACACCATATATTTT
v_call: TRBV28; d_call: TRBD1; j_call: TRBJ2-6; clone_size: few; cdr3_aa: CASRKTGYPGANVLTF; cdr3_nt: TGTGCCAGCAGGAAGACAGGGTACCCTGGGGCCAACGTCCTGACTTTC
v_call: TRBV28; d_call: -; j_call: TRBJ2-7; clone_size: many; cdr3_aa: CASSLLYYEQYF; cdr3_nt: TGTGCCAGCAGTTTATTATACTACGAGCAGTACTTC
v_call: TRBV5-5; d_call: TRBD2; j_call: TRBJ2-3; clone_size: few; cdr3_aa: CASSSLSGSTDTQYF; cdr3_nt: TGTGCCAGCAGCTCTCTTAGCGGGTCCACAGATACGCAGTATTTT
v_call: TRBV12-3/TRBV12-4; d_call: -; j_call: TRBJ1-2; clone_size: few; cdr3_aa: CASSFGGRLFYYGYTF; cdr3_nt: TGTGCCAGCAGTTTTGGGGGGCGCCTGTTCTACTATGGCTACACCTTC
v_call: TRBV12-3/TRBV12-4; d_call: -; j_call: TRBJ1-2; clone_size: -; cdr3_aa: CASSPSRRIYGYTF; cdr3_nt: TGTGCCAGCAGTCCTTCGAGACGGATCTATGGCTACACCTTC
v_call: TRBV6-5; d_call: -; j_call: TRBJ2-4; clone_size: -; cdr3_aa: CASSYSIRENIQYF; cdr3_nt: TGTGCCAGCAGTTACTCGATACGGGAAAACATTCAGTACTTC
v_call: TRBV7-8; d_call: -; j_call: TRBJ2-2; clone_size: many; cdr3_aa: CASTLLVVGTGELFF; cdr3_nt: TGTGCCAGCACCCTACTAGTAGTCGGCACCGGGGAGCTGTTTTTT
v_call: TRBV30; d_call: -; j_call: TRBJ1-2; clone_size: -; cdr3_aa: CAWSREGLYGYTF; cdr3_nt: TGTGCCTGGAGTCGCGAGGGGCTCTATGGCTACACCTTC
v_call: TRBV5-6; d_call: TRBD2; j_call: TRBJ2-3; clone_size: -; cdr3_aa: CASRIRGEGDTQYF; cdr3_nt: TGTGCCAGCAGGATTAGAGGGGAGGGAGATACGCAGTATTTT
v_call: TRBV5-1; d_call: TRBD2; j_call: TRBJ2-3; clone_size: -; cdr3_aa: CASSWGLAASTDTQYF; cdr3_nt: TGCGCCAGCAGCTGGGGACTAGCGGCTAGCACAGATACGCAGTATTTT
v_call: TRBV28; d_call: -; j_call: TRBJ2-7; clone_size: many; cdr3_aa: CASSFRDTADEQYF; cdr3_nt: TGTGCCAGCAGTTTCCGGGACACCGCAGACGAGCAGTACTTC
v_call: TRBV12-3/TRBV12-4; d_call: TRBD2; j_call: TRBJ2-1; clone_size: -; cdr3_aa: CASSLSGSIGEQFF; cdr3_nt: TGTGCCAGCAGCCTTAGCGGGAGTATTGGTGAGCAGTTCTTC
v_call: TRBV24-1; d_call: TRBD1; j_call: TRBJ2-7; clone_size: few; cdr3_aa: CATSLGTGNYEQYF; cdr3_nt: TGTGCCACCAGCTTGGGGACAGGAAACTACGAGCAGTACTTC
v_call: TRBV4-3; d_call: -; j_call: TRBJ1-1; clone_size: many; cdr3_aa: CASSQDRGRGTEAFF; cdr3_nt: TGCGCCAGCAGCCAAGATCGAGGGCGCGGCACTGAAGCTTTCTTT
v_call: TRBV7-9; d_call: -; j_call: TRBJ2-7; clone_size: -; cdr3_aa: CASSSGYYEQYF; cdr3_nt: TGTGCCAGCAGCTCCGGATACTACGAGCAGTACTTC
v_call: TRBV3-1; d_call: TRBD2; j_call: TRBJ2-1; clone_size: many; cdr3_aa: CASSGIERGIEQFF; cdr3_nt: TGTGCCAGCAGTGGGATAGAGCGGGGGATTGAGCAGTTCTTC
v_call: TRBV5-1; d_call: -; j_call: TRBJ2-5; clone_size: many; cdr3_aa: CASSLMQGGQETQYF; cdr3_nt: TGCGCCAGCAGCTTGATGCAGGGCGGACAAGAGACCCAGTACTTC
v_call: TRBV5-1; d_call: -; j_call: TRBJ1-5; clone_size: -; cdr3_aa: CASSLEGGPNQPQHF; cdr3_nt: TGCGCCAGCAGCTTGGAAGGGGGTCCAAATCAGCCCCAGCATTTT
v_call: TRBV4-2; d_call: TRBD2; j_call: TRBJ2-1; clone_size: -; cdr3_aa: CASSQDPLSTSGNEQFF; cdr3_nt: TGTGCCAGCAGCCAAGATCCCCTTTCGACTAGCGGCAATGAGCAGTTCTTC